What follows are 14 T cell receptor beta chains derived from one specimen sequenced in a study of CD8 T cells in Susac syndrome. With random hexamers, reverse transcription was performed on about 0.5 to 1 ug of RNA. TCRdb fed the immunoSEQ multiplex PCR reads into MiXCR, producing one record per CDR3 protein. The table lists 150,000 to 200,000 distinct CDR3 sequences, 90% to 95% of them singletons. Sequencing was done on a sample of CD4+ T cells from PBMCs. The receptors were sampled from a human donor with multiple sclerosis.

The CDR3 is CSVERASGNTIYF. CDR3 nucleotides: TGCAGCGTTGAACGGGCCTCTGGAAACACCATATATTTT. The chain combines TRBV29-1 with TRBJ1-3, with no clear D. The CDR3 consists of 13 residues. Between the trimmed V and J ends, which lost 2 bases and 0 bases, there was a span of 5 bases. From germline, CDR1 is SQVTM and CDR2 ANQGSEA.

A single count supports this clonotype. This chain joins TRBV4-2 and TRBJ2-7; no reliable D call. The V end was cut by 3 bases, the J end by 6 bases, with 21 bases between. The CDR3 sequence is 16 residues long. Germline CDR1 and CDR2: LGHNA and YNFKEQ. Written as DNA, the CDR3 is TGTGCCAGCAGCCAGTCCCTCGCGGCCCCCAGCCGCGAGCAGTACTTC. Amino acid sequence: CASSQSLAAPSREQYF.

V usage is TRBV5-1 and J usage is TRBJ2-7, with 10 bases aligning to TRBD1. The CDR3 has 14 residues. Germline CDR1 SGHRS, CDR2 YFSETQ. Trimming took 2 bases from V and 5 from J; bases not matched to a gene: 4. The CDR3 sequence: CASSFRDRGHEQYF. The CDR3 DNA reads as TGCGCCAGCAGCTTCCGGGACAGGGGTCACGAGCAGTACTTC.

The chain has TRBV29-1 and TRBJ2-1, with 10 positions matching TRBD2. V gave up 3 bases and J gave up 8 bases; unmatched junction bases: 4. CDR1 and CDR2 from the germline V gene are SQVTM and ANQGSEA. The CDR3 contains 13 residues. CDR3 region: CSVDASGRHEQFF. Written as DNA, the CDR3 is TGCAGCGTTGATGCTAGCGGGAGACATGAGCAGTTCTTC.

This sequence joins TRBV2 and TRBJ2-2; 8 positions match TRBD1. Unmatched junction bases numbered 5, after V lost 5 bases and J lost 6 bases. Per germline, CDR1 SNHLY and CDR2 FYNNEI. The CDR3 totals 14 residues. CDR3 protein: CASSRWTGPGELFF. In DNA form, the CDR3 reads TGTGCCAGCAGTCGGTGGACAGGGCCCGGGGAGCTGTTTTTT.

The chain joins TRBV7-8 to TRBJ2-7; D call uncertain. Trimming shortened V by 0 bases and J by 13 bases, and 16 bases separated the two germline ends. Germline V gene data show CDR1 as SGHVS and CDR2 as FQNEAQ. The CDR3 is 13 amino acids. CDR3 in DNA: TGTGCCAGCAGCTTAGCGGGGTTAAGTCCCGGATACTTC. It encodes CASSLAGLSPGYF. Together with reference TRBV7-8 and TRBJ2-7, the CDR3 gives the full variable domain: GAGVSQSPRYKVAKRGQDVALRCDPISGHVSLFWYQQALGQGPEFLTYFQNEAQLDKSGLPSDRFFAERPEGSVSTLKIQRTQQEDSAVYLCASSLAGLSPGYFGPGTRLTVT.

This chain uses TRBV6-6 with TRBJ2-7, with TRBD1 as a possible D gene (5 bases). The CDR3 is 12 residues long. In germline, CDR1 is MNHNY, CDR2 SVGAGI (reference sequence). The germline V and J ends were trimmed by 5 bases and 3 bases, with 8 bases remaining between them. This CDR3 reads CASSPQVYEQYF. The CDR3 DNA reads TGTGCCAGCAGTCCACAGGTCTACGAGCAGTACTTC.

This chain uses TRBV7-3 with TRBJ2-1; weak D call: TRBD2 (5 bases). Germline CDR1 is SGHTA and CDR2 is FQGTGA. The CDR3 length is 14 residues. Between the trimmed V and J ends, which lost 3 bases and 6 bases, there was a span of 12 bases. The CDR3 is CASSFAGVGNEQFF. The CDR3, as DNA: TGTGCCAGCAGCTTCGCCGGGGTTGGCAATGAGCAGTTCTTC.

The V gene is TRBV29-1, the J gene TRBJ1-1, with D possibly matching TRBD1 (5 bases). V was cut by 6 bases and J by 4 bases, with 21 bases left in between. This CDR3 is built from 15 residues. The V gene's germline CDR1 is SQVTM and CDR2 ANQGSEA. As DNA, the CDR3 is TGCAGCGTGGGACGACATAAACCGTGGAGCACTGAAGCTTTCTTT. Its protein product is CSVGRHKPWSTEAFF.

This chain joins TRBV10-3 and TRBJ2-3; 12 bases are shared with TRBD2. This CDR3 contains 17 residues. The V and J ends lost 10 bases and 3 bases, in that order; junction bases with no gene match: 14. Germline assignment: CDR1 ENHRY and CDR2 SYGVKD. The CDR3 region has the DNA TGTGCCACATCTAACTCATACGGACTAGCGGGAACAGATACGCAGTATTTT. Translating it yields CATSNSYGLAGTDTQYF.

V is TRBV2 and J is TRBJ1-1, with a possible D match to TRBD1 (6 bases). Trimming removed 5 bases from V and 5 bases from J, with 12 bases in between. Germline loops: CDR1 SNHLY, CDR2 FYNNEI. The CDR3 runs 13 residues. CDR3 sequence reads: CASSWGARTEAFF. CDR3 bases: TGTGCCAGCAGTTGGGGGGCGAGAACTGAAGCTTTCTTT.

The table lists this clonotype with a few counts. The chain joins TRBV19 to TRBJ1-2; weak D call: TRBD1 (5 bases). The germline CDR1 and CDR2 sequences are LNHDA and SQIVND (reference sequence). The CDR3 runs 12 residues. The V end was cut by 5 bases, the J end by 1 base, with 5 bases between. This chain's CDR3 is CASSDSNYGYTF. CDR3 in DNA: TGTGCCAGTAGTGACAGTAACTATGGCTACACCTTC.

The chain joins TRBV30 to TRBJ2-1; 7 nucleotides line up with TRBD1. Germline V gene data show CDR1 as GTSNPN and CDR2 as SVGIG (reference sequence). V was clipped by 8 bases and J by 11 bases; unmatched bases: 15. CDR3 length: 13 amino acids. CDR3 DNA sequence: TGTGCCGGAAAAGACAGGGACCTCTCTAAGCAGTTCTTC. This sequence encodes CAGKDRDLSKQFF. Complete variable domain (other parts from reference TRBV30 and TRBJ2-1): SQTIHQWPATLVQPVGSPLSLECTVEGTSNPNLYWYRQAAGRGLQLLFYSVGIGQISSEVPQNLSASRPQDRQFILSSKKLLLSDSGFYLCAGKDRDLSKQFFGPGTRLTVL.

This chain joins TRBV2 and TRBJ2-7, with 8 bases that match TRBD1. V dropped 2 bases and J dropped 2; count of bases not matched to a gene: 5. The CDR3 is 15 amino acids. Germline CDR1 SNHLY, CDR2 FYNNEI. For the CDR3, the DNA is TGTGCCAGCAGTGAAAGGACAGGGATCCCCTACGAGCAGTACTTC. Its protein is CASSERTGIPYEQYF.